This note documents a single T cell receptor (beta chain) sequence. The antigen is not known. The data originate from a study of PD-1 blockade in classical Hodgkin lymphoma. Study observations and caveats: The repertoire differences lack a defined cause, possibly disease activity or prior therapy. A reduction in baseline TCR diversity was reportedly seen in newly diagnosed patients relative to healthy donors.

Using immunoSEQ multiplex PCR, the repertoire was profiled, and TCRdb retains in-frame clones only, with some absent. Of around 27,000 clones detected, around 89% appear once; the ten largest clones hold 0.35%. Noted time point: newly diagnosed, previously untreated cHL patient sample. Thawed PBMCs underwent magnetic negative selection to yield purified CD4+ T cells. Acting as the comparison were PBMCs from newly diagnosed, untreated classical Hodgkin lymphoma. Germline V gene sequence: CDR1 MNHEY, CDR2 SVGAGI. V shed 2 bases and J shed 1 base, with 5 bases lying between them. The CDR3 consists of 13 residues.

V usage is TRBV6-5 and J usage is TRBJ1-1; no firm D call. The TCR sequence derives from a human donor with classical Hodgkin lymphoma. The specimen sequenced was CD4+ T cells from blood. The CDR3 spells CASSYGENTEAFF. The CDR3 DNA follows: TGTGCCAGCAGTTACGGGGAGAACACTGAAGCTTTCTTT.